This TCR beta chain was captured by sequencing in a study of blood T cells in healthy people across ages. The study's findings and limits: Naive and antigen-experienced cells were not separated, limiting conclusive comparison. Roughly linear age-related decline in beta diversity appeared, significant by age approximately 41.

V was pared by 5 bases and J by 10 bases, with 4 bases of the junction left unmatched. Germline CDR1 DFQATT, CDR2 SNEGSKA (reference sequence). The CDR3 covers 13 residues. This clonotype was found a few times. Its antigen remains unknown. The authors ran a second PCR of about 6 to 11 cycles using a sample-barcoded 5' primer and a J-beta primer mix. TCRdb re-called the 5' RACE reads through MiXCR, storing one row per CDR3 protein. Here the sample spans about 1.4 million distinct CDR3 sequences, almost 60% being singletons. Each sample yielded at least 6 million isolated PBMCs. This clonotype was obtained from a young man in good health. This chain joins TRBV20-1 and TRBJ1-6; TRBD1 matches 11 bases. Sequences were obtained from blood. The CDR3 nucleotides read TGCAGTGCTGAAGGACAGGGGGCATCACCCCTCCACTTT. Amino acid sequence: CSAEGQGASPLHF.